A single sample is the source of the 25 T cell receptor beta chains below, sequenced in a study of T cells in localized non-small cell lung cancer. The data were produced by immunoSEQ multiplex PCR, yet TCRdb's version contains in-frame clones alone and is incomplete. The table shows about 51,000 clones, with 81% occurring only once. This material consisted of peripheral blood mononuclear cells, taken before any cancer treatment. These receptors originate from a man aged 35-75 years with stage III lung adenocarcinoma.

This chain's CDR3 is CASSESAGGHYNEQFF. The DNA for the CDR3 is TGCGCCAGCAGTGAGTCGGCGGGGGGCCACTACAATGAGCAGTTCTTC. V and J are TRBV10-1 and TRBJ2-1, with TRBD2 matching 8 bases. The CDR3 is made up of 16 amino acids. Losses at the gene ends were 0 bases for V and 3 bases for J; bases not matched to a gene: 4. The germline gives CDR1 WNHNN, CDR2 SYGVQD (reference sequence).

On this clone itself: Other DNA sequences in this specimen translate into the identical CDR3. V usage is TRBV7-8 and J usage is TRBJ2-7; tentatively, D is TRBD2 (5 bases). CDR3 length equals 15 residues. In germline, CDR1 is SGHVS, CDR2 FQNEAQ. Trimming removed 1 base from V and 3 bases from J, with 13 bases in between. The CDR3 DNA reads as TGTGCCAGCAGCTTAGAGTTTCGAGGGAGCTACGAGCAGTACTTC. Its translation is CASSLEFRGSYEQYF.

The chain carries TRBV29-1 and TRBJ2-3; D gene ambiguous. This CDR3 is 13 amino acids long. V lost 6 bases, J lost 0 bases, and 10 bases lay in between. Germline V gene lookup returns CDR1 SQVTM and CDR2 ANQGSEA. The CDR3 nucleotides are TGCAGCGTAACCCCCCCTAGCACAGATACGCAGTATTTT. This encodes CSVTPPSTDTQYF.

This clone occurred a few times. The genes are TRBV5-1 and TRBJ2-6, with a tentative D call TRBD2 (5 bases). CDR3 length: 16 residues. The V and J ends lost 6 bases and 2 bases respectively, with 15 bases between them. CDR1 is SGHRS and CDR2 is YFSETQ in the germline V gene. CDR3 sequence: CASNLANLAGANVLTF. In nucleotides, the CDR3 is TGCGCCAGCAACCTAGCAAATCTTGCTGGGGCCAACGTCCTGACTTTC. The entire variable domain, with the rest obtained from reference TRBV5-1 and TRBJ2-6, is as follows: KAGVTQTPRYLIKTRGQQVTLSCSPISGHRSVSWYQQTPGQGLQFLFEYFSETQRNKGNFPGRFSGRQFSNSRSEMNVSTLELGDSALYLCASNLANLAGANVLTFGAGSRLTVL.

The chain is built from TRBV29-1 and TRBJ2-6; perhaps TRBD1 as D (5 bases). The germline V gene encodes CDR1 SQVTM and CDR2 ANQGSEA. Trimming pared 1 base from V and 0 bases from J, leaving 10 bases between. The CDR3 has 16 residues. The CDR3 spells CSVEAGLDSGANVLTF. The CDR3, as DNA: TGCAGCGTTGAAGCAGGGCTTGACTCTGGGGCCAACGTCCTGACTTTC.

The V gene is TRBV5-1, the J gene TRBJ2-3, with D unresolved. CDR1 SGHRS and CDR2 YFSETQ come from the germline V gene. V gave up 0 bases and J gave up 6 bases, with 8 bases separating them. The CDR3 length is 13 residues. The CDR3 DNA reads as TGCGCCAGCAGCTTGGGGGCGAGGGATACGCAGTATTTT. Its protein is CASSLGARDTQYF.

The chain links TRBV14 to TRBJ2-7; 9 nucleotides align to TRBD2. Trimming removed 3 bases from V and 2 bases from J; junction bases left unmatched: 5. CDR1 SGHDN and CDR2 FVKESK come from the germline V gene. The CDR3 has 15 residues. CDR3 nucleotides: TGTGCCAGCAGCCAGCTGACTAGCGGTCCCTACGAGCAGTACTTC. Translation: CASSQLTSGPYEQYF.

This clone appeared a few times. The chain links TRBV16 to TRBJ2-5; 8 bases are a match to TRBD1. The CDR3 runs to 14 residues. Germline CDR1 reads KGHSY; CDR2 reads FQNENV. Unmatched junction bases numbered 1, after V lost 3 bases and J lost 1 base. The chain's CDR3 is CASSQGQAQETQYF. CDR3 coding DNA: TGTGCCAGCAGCCAGGGACAGGCCCAAGAGACCCAGTACTTC.

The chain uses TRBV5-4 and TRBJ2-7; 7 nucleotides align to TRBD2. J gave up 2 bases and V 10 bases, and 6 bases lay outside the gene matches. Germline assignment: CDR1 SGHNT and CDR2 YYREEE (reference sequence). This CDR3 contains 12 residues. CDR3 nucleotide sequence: TGTGCCGCCGGGGAGGGCACCTACGAGCAGTACTTC. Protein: CAAGEGTYEQYF.

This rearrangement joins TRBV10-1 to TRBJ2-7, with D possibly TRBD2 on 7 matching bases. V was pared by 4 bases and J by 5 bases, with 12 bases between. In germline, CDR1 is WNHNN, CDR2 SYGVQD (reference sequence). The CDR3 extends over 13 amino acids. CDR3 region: CASSASGGHEQYF. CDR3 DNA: TGCGCCAGCAGTGCGTCGGGGGGCCACGAGCAGTACTTC.

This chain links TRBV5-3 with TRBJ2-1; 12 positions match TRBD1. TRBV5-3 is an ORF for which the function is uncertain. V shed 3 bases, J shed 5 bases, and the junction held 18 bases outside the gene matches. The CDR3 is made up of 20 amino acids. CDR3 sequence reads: CARSSLRDRGRFRPDNEQFF. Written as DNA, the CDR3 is TGTGCCAGAAGCTCTCTCCGGGACAGGGGGCGTTTTAGACCGGACAATGAGCAGTTCTTC.

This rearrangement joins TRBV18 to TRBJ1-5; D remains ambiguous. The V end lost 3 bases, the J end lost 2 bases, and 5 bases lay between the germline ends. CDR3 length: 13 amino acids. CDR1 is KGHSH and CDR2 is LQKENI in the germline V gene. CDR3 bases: TGTGCCAGCTCACCCCAGGGCAATCAGCCCCAGCATTTT. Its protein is CASSPQGNQPQHF.

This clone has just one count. The CDR3 DNA follows: TGTGCCAGCAGCTTGGACACCGGGACAGGGCACTACGAGCAGTACTTC. This encodes CASSLDTGTGHYEQYF. The chain has TRBV5-5 and TRBJ2-7; 9 bases agree with TRBD1. Germline V CDR1 and CDR2: SGHKS, YYEKEE (reference sequence). V shed 0 bases, J shed 3 bases, and the junction held 7 bases outside the gene matches. The CDR3 has 16 residues.

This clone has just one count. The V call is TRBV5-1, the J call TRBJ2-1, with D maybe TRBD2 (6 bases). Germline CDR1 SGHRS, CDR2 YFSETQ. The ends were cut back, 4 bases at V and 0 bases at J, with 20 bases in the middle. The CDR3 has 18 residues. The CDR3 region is CASSPLQSSVSSYNEQFF. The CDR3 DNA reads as TGCGCCAGCAGCCCATTACAATCTAGCGTGAGCTCCTACAATGAGCAGTTCTTC.

The CDR3 region has the DNA TGTGCCAGTAGTGGACTAGCGGGGGGCTACCCCTACAATGAGCAGTTCTTC. Amino acid sequence: CASSGLAGGYPYNEQFF. The J gene is TRBJ2-1, the V gene TRBV19, with 14 bases lining up with TRBD2. J was trimmed by 2 bases and V by 5 bases; bases with no gene match: 5. CDR1 and CDR2 (germline): LNHDA, SQIVND (reference sequence). The CDR3 is 17 amino acids.

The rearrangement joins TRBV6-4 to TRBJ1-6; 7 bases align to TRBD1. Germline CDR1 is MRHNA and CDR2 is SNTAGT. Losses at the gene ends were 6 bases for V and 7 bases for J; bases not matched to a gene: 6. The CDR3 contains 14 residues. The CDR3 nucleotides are TGTGCCAGCAGCCGTGGGGACAGAAATTCACCCCTCCACTTT. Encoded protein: CASSRGDRNSPLHF.

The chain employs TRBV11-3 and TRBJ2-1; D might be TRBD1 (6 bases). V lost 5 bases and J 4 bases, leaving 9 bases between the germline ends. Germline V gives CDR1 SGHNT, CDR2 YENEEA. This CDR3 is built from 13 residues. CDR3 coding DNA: TGTGCCAGCAGCCTCAGGGGATACAATGAGCAGTTCTTC. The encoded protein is CASSLRGYNEQFF.

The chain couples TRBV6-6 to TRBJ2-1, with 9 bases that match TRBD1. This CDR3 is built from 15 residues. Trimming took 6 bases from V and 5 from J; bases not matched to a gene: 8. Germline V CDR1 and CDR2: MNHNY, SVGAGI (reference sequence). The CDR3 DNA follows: TGTGCCAGCAGCCCACAGGGGGCTGAGGACAATGAGCAGTTCTTC. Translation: CASSPQGAEDNEQFF.

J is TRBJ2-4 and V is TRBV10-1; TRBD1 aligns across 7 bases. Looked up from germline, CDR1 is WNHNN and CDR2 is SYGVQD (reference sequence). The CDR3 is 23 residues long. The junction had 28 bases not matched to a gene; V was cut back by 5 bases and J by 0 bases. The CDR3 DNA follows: TGCGCCAGCAGTCCCCCTCCTCTTTGGCCAGGGGGATTCGTAAAAATAGCCAAAAACATTCAGTACTTC. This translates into CASSPPPLWPGGFVKIAKNIQYF.

The CDR3, as DNA: TGTGCCAGCAGCTTGGAGGGAGGGGTCGAGCAGTACTTC. Its translation is CASSLEGGVEQYF. V usage is TRBV5-8 and J usage is TRBJ2-5, with 7 bases aligning to TRBD2. With the DNA end fitting TRBJ2-7 better, the J assignment may be wrong. The CDR3 has 13 amino acids. The germline gives CDR1 SGHTS, CDR2 YDEGEE.

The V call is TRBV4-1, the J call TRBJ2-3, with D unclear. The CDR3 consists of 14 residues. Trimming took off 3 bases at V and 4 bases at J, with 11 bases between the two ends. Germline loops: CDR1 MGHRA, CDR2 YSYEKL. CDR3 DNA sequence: TGCGCCAGCAGCCAGGGATTCACAGCAGATACGCAGTATTTT. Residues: CASSQGFTADTQYF.

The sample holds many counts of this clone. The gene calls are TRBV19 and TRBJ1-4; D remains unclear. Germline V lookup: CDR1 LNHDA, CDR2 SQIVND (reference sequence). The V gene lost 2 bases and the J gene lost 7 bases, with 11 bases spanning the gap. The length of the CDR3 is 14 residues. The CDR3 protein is CASSIMGVGEKLFF. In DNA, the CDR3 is TGTGCCAGTAGTATAATGGGAGTGGGTGAAAAACTGTTTTTT.

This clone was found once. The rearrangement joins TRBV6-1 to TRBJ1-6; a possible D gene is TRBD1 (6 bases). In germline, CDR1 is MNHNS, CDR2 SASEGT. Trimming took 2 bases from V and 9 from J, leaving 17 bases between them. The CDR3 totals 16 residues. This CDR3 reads CASSETFGGLVSPLHF. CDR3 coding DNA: TGTGCCAGCAGTGAAACGTTCGGGGGCTTAGTTTCACCCCTCCACTTT.

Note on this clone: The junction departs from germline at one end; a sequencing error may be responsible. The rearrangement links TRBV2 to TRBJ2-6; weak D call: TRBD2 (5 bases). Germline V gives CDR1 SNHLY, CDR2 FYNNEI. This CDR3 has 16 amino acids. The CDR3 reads CASSEGTRAGANVLTF. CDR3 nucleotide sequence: TGTGCCAGCAGCGAAGGAACGAGGGCTGGGGCCAACGTCCTGACTTTC.

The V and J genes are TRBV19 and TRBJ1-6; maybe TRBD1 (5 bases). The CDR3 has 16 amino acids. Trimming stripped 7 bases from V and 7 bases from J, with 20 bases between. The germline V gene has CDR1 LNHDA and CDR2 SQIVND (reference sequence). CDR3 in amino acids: CASTTDSPPWNSPLHF. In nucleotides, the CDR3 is TGTGCCAGTACCACCGACAGCCCGCCGTGGAATTCACCCCTCCACTTT.